Below, 5 T cell receptor beta chains from the same sample are listed, as sequenced in a study of cytomegalovirus exposure and HLA in healthy donors. The PCR used 60 Vbeta and 13 Jbeta primers. Some clones are missing from TCRdb's copy, which holds only in-frame ones; the method was immunoSEQ multiplex PCR. Of about 52,000 clones detected, approximately 70% appear once; the ten largest clones hold about 9.1%. The sample taken for sequencing was PBMCs. These receptors all stem from a woman aged 50 to 60 in good health and CMV-seronegative.

The chain carries TRBV4-2 and TRBJ2-1, with 7 bases that match TRBD1. Looked up from germline, CDR1 is LGHNA and CDR2 is YNFKEQ. This CDR3 is built from 17 residues. V was pared by 1 base and J by 5 bases, with 11 bases of the junction left unmatched. CDR3 in amino acids: CASSQAKQGISDNEQFF. The CDR3 region has the DNA TGTGCCAGCAGCCAAGCAAAACAGGGGATCTCGGACAATGAGCAGTTCTTC.

This chain joins TRBV6-5 and TRBJ2-7; a possible D gene is TRBD2 (7 bases). V was shortened by 5 bases and J by 5 bases, with 16 bases between the two germline ends. Germline CDR1 and CDR2: MNHEY and SVGAGI. The CDR3 length is 14 residues. CDR3 in amino acids: CASSARGGAHEQYF. The CDR3 nucleotides are TGTGCCAGCAGTGCGCGAGGGGGGGCACACGAGCAGTACTTC.

The genes are TRBV29-1 and TRBJ2-5; D is possibly TRBD2 (5 bases). In germline, CDR1 is SQVTM, CDR2 ANQGSEA. The CDR3 spans 13 residues. V lost 4 bases, J lost 0 bases, and 9 bases lay in between. The CDR3 is CSVVNGNQETQYF. The DNA of the CDR3 is TGCAGCGTTGTTAACGGGAACCAAGAGACCCAGTACTTC.

V gene TRBV30 combines with J gene TRBJ2-3; TRBD2 matches at 13 bases. This CDR3 region has 17 residues. Germline CDR1 and CDR2: GTSNPN and SVGIG (reference sequence). J was trimmed by 7 bases and V by 1 base; bases with no gene match: 11. Written as DNA, the CDR3 is TGTGCCTGGAGTGCCTTTCGGACTAGCGGGAGTTTAAATACGCAGTATTTT. Translated, it gives CAWSAFRTSGSLNTQYF.

The chain is built from TRBV7-8 and TRBJ1-1, with TRBD1 identical over 7 bases. Germline loops: CDR1 SGHVS, CDR2 FQNEAQ. The V and J ends lost 4 bases and 3 bases, in that order; junction bases with no gene match: 2. This CDR3 region has 13 residues. CDR3 loop: CASSSRGDTEAFF. The CDR3 DNA sequence: TGTGCCAGCAGCTCCAGGGGGGACACTGAAGCTTTCTTT.